These T cell receptor beta chains were read from a single sample in a study of T-cell reconstitution after alpha-beta-depleted transplantation in children. TCRdb re-derived calls from the PCR reads in MiXCR, one entry per CDR3 protein. The table lists 200,000 to 300,000 distinct CDR3 sequences, about 26% of them singletons, with around 2.5% in the top ten. The sequenced sample was PBMCs, obtained before TCRalphabeta/CD19-depleted stem cell transplant. The receptors come from a girl aged 2 to 9 with Fanconi anemia, due to receive a stem cell transplant. Each CDR3 is given with its conserved first and last residue. The D gene is left open where the match is weak. Clone sizes are given selectively: once, few, many, or a class where the clone is expanded.

D gene: -
V gene: TRBV4-2
J gene: TRBJ2-5
clone size: many
CDR3 length: 16
CDR3 DNA: TGTGCCAGCAGCCAAGGGGGGCGGGGGAGCCAAGAGACCCAGTACTTC
CDR3 protein: CASSQGGRGSQETQYF

D gene: -
V gene: TRBV11-2
J gene: TRBJ1-1
clone size: few
CDR3 length: 14
CDR3 DNA: TGTGCCAGCAGTCGCGACAGATCGAACACTGAAGCTTTCTTT
CDR3 protein: CASSRDRSNTEAFF

D gene: -
V gene: TRBV7-2
J gene: TRBJ1-1
clone size: -
CDR3 length: 12
CDR3 DNA: TGTGCCAGCAGCCAGGTATATACTGAAGCTTTCTTT
CDR3 protein: CASSQVYTEAFF

D gene: TRBD2
V gene: TRBV11-3
J gene: TRBJ2-1
clone size: -
CDR3 length: 13
CDR3 DNA: TGTGCCAGCAGCGTTAGCGGGACCAATGAGCAGTTCTTC
CDR3 protein: CASSVSGTNEQFF

D gene: -
V gene: TRBV7-2
J gene: TRBJ2-5
clone size: many
CDR3 length: 15
CDR3 DNA: TGTGCCAGCAGCTTATCTCGTCCGGGGCCGGAGACCCAGTACTTC
CDR3 protein: CASSLSRPGPETQYF

D gene: TRBD1
V gene: TRBV5-1
J gene: TRBJ2-5
clone size: few
CDR3 length: 12
CDR3 DNA: TGCGCCAGCAAGGGACAGGGAGAGACCCAGTACTTC
CDR3 protein: CASKGQGETQYF

D gene: -
V gene: TRBV29-1
J gene: TRBJ2-1
clone size: -
CDR3 length: 15
CDR3 DNA: TGCAGCGTTGAAGGTGGGGAGGTGTGGGAAAATGAGCAGTTCTTC
CDR3 protein: CSVEGGEVWENEQFF

D gene: -
V gene: TRBV5-1
J gene: TRBJ1-1
clone size: many
CDR3 length: 14
CDR3 DNA: TGCGCCAGCAGCTTAGACAGGACGAACACTGAAGCTTTCTTT
CDR3 protein: CASSLDRTNTEAFF

D gene: -
V gene: TRBV7-6
J gene: TRBJ2-1
clone size: few
CDR3 length: 14
CDR3 DNA: TGTGCCAGCAGCTTAGATGGTAGTTTCGATGAGCAGTTCTTC
CDR3 protein: CASSLDGSFDEQFF

D gene: -
V gene: TRBV10-3
J gene: TRBJ2-6
clone size: -
CDR3 length: 15
CDR3 DNA: TGTGCCGTATCAGGTCGTTGGTCTGGGGCCAACGTCCTGACTTTC
CDR3 protein: CAVSGRWSGANVLTF

D gene: TRBD2
V gene: TRBV20-1
J gene: TRBJ2-3
clone size: many
CDR3 length: 16
CDR3 DNA: TGCAGTGCTAGAGTAGCGGGGGGGCCGGTCACAGATACGCAGTATTTT
CDR3 protein: CSARVAGGPVTDTQYF

D gene: -
V gene: TRBV12-3/TRBV12-4
J gene: TRBJ2-1
clone size: many
CDR3 length: 14
CDR3 DNA: TGTGCCAGCAGTTTAGCGGGTCCGTACAATGAGCAGTTCTTC
CDR3 protein: CASSLAGPYNEQFF

D gene: TRBD2
V gene: TRBV5-1
J gene: TRBJ2-1
clone size: once
CDR3 length: 15
CDR3 DNA: TGCGCCAGCAGCCACGGACTAGCGGGGCCGGGAGGGCAGTTCTTC
CDR3 protein: CASSHGLAGPGGQFF

D gene: TRBD1
V gene: TRBV20-1
J gene: TRBJ2-6
clone size: few
CDR3 length: 14
CDR3 DNA: TGCAGTGCTTTACAGGGGGCTGGGGCCAACGTCCTGACTTTC
CDR3 protein: CSALQGAGANVLTF

D gene: -
V gene: TRBV2
J gene: TRBJ2-1
clone size: many
CDR3 length: 12
CDR3 DNA: TGTGCCAGCAGTGTTCGGGGCAATGAGCAGTTCTTC
CDR3 protein: CASSVRGNEQFF

D gene: -
V gene: TRBV7-2
J gene: TRBJ2-3
clone size: -
CDR3 length: 17
CDR3 DNA: TGTGCCAGCAGCTTAGCGCTCATGACTACTTACACAGATACGCAGTATTTT
CDR3 protein: CASSLALMTTYTDTQYF

D gene: -
V gene: TRBV12-2
J gene: TRBJ2-3
clone size: -
CDR3 length: 17
CDR3 DNA: TGTGCAAGTCGCTTAGCCCGAGTACTCGGGCGCACAGATACGCAGTATTTT
CDR3 protein: CASRLARVLGRTDTQYF

D gene: -
V gene: TRBV20-1
J gene: TRBJ1-5
clone size: many
CDR3 length: 14
CDR3 DNA: TGCAGTGCCCTCCGGGACAAGGTCAATCAGCCCCAGCATTTT
CDR3 protein: CSALRDKVNQPQHF

D gene: TRBD1
V gene: TRBV20-1
J gene: TRBJ2-7
clone size: few
CDR3 length: 13
CDR3 DNA: TGCAGTGCTAGTAGACAGGGGAGGTACGAGCAGTACTTC
CDR3 protein: CSASRQGRYEQYF

D gene: -
V gene: TRBV15
J gene: TRBJ2-7
clone size: -
CDR3 length: 14
CDR3 DNA: TGTGCCACCAGCCCACCGGACAGCCACTACGAGCAGTACTTC
CDR3 protein: CATSPPDSHYEQYF

D gene: -
V gene: TRBV29-1
J gene: TRBJ2-3
clone size: -
CDR3 length: 13
CDR3 DNA: TGCAGCGTTGCCCAGGGCAGCACAGATACGCAGTATTTT
CDR3 protein: CSVAQGSTDTQYF

D gene: -
V gene: TRBV6-5
J gene: TRBJ2-3
clone size: -
CDR3 length: 12
CDR3 DNA: TGTGCCAGCAGTTACGGCACAGATACGCAGTATTTT
CDR3 protein: CASSYGTDTQYF

D gene: -
V gene: TRBV20-1
J gene: TRBJ1-2
clone size: -
CDR3 length: 13
CDR3 DNA: TGCAGTGCTAGAGACAGCCCCTACTATGGCTACACCTTC
CDR3 protein: CSARDSPYYGYTF

D gene: TRBD1
V gene: TRBV28
J gene: TRBJ2-3
clone size: few
CDR3 length: 15
CDR3 DNA: TGTGCCAGCAGACCCGGGACAGTCTTCACAGATACGCAGTATTTT
CDR3 protein: CASRPGTVFTDTQYF

D gene: -
V gene: TRBV6-1
J gene: TRBJ2-5
clone size: -
CDR3 length: 16
CDR3 DNA: TGTGCCAGCAGTGAAACGGGGGCCTGGGTTGGGGAGACCCAGTACTTC
CDR3 protein: CASSETGAWVGETQYF

D gene: -
V gene: TRBV7-9
J gene: TRBJ2-3
clone size: few
CDR3 length: 14
CDR3 DNA: TGTGCCAGCAGCTTAGGTGTCGGACCCGTAACGCAGTATTTT
CDR3 protein: CASSLGVGPVTQYF

D gene: -
V gene: TRBV10-3
J gene: TRBJ1-4
clone size: -
CDR3 length: 12
CDR3 DNA: TGTGCCACACGAGGGGGTTCGGAAAAACTGTTTTTT
CDR3 protein: CATRGGSEKLFF

D gene: -
V gene: TRBV27
J gene: TRBJ2-5
clone size: -
CDR3 length: 16
CDR3 DNA: TGTGCCAGCAGTCCGCCGGGACCGACGATCCAAGAGACCCAGTACTTC
CDR3 protein: CASSPPGPTIQETQYF

D gene: TRBD1
V gene: TRBV4-2
J gene: TRBJ2-7
clone size: many
CDR3 length: 15
CDR3 DNA: TGTGCCAGCAGACGATCCGGGACAGAAGCCTACGAGCAGTACTTC
CDR3 protein: CASRRSGTEAYEQYF

D gene: -
V gene: TRBV29-1
J gene: TRBJ2-3
clone size: many
CDR3 length: 13
CDR3 DNA: TGCAGCGTTGGGGTTGTTGTGGGGGATACGCAGTATTTT
CDR3 protein: CSVGVVVGDTQYF

D gene: -
V gene: TRBV29-1
J gene: TRBJ1-2
clone size: few
CDR3 length: 15
CDR3 DNA: TGCAGCGTTTGGTTCCCAGGGAACCCCAACTATGGCTACACCTTC
CDR3 protein: CSVWFPGNPNYGYTF

D gene: TRBD1
V gene: TRBV20-1
J gene: TRBJ2-7
clone size: -
CDR3 length: 15
CDR3 DNA: TGCAGTGCTAGATCGAGGGACAGGGGGCCTTACGAGCAGTACTTC
CDR3 protein: CSARSRDRGPYEQYF

D gene: -
V gene: TRBV4-1
J gene: TRBJ2-5
clone size: -
CDR3 length: 16
CDR3 DNA: TGCGCCAGCAGCCAAGGCAGGGGAGTGGGTCAAGAGACCCAGTACTTC
CDR3 protein: CASSQGRGVGQETQYF

D gene: -
V gene: TRBV6-5
J gene: TRBJ2-5
clone size: -
CDR3 length: 16
CDR3 DNA: TGTGCCAGCAGTTACGCCGGCAACAGGGAGGCGGAGACCCAGTACTTC
CDR3 protein: CASSYAGNREAETQYF

D gene: -
V gene: TRBV7-9
J gene: TRBJ2-5
clone size: many
CDR3 length: 15
CDR3 DNA: TGTGCCAGCAGCCCCCCCCAGGGTTGGGGAGAGACCCAGTACTTC
CDR3 protein: CASSPPQGWGETQYF

D gene: -
V gene: TRBV7-8
J gene: TRBJ2-5
clone size: -
CDR3 length: 14
CDR3 DNA: TGTGCCAGCAGCCGACACGAGCTTAAAGAGACCCAGTACTTC
CDR3 protein: CASSRHELKETQYF

D gene: -
V gene: TRBV7-2
J gene: TRBJ2-1
clone size: -
CDR3 length: 16
CDR3 DNA: TGTGCCAGCAGACTTCCGGGGAACCCCCTCTACAATGAGCAGTTCTTC
CDR3 protein: CASRLPGNPLYNEQFF

D gene: -
V gene: TRBV5-1
J gene: TRBJ2-2
clone size: many
CDR3 length: 18
CDR3 DNA: TGCGCCAGCAGCTTGGAGGTCGGCAGGGGGGCGAACACCGGGGAGCTGTTTTTT
CDR3 protein: CASSLEVGRGANTGELFF

D gene: TRBD2
V gene: TRBV4-2
J gene: TRBJ2-3
clone size: many
CDR3 length: 17
CDR3 DNA: TGTGCCAGCAGCCAAGAGTTTAGCGGGGACTACACAGATACGCAGTATTTT
CDR3 protein: CASSQEFSGDYTDTQYF

D gene: -
V gene: TRBV7-2
J gene: TRBJ2-1
clone size: few
CDR3 length: 12
CDR3 DNA: TGTGCCAGCACCCAGACTGGGGTTGAGCAGTTCTTC
CDR3 protein: CASTQTGVEQFF